The 22 T cell receptor beta chains reported below all come from one sample, sequenced in a study of post-analysis software for immune sequencing data. Findings of the study overall: When patients were compared with controls, five TRBV segments were more frequent, TRBV5-6, TRBV5-1 and TRBV20-1 among them.

cDNA libraries of TCR beta carried unique molecular identifiers. TCRdb redid the calling of the PCR reads with MiXCR, one entry per CDR3 protein. The sample comprises about 800,000 distinct CDR3 sequences, around 27% of which are singletons, and roughly 0.57% rests with the top ten. Their target antigens are unknown. The sequenced sample consisted of blood. The source of these receptors is a girl aged 5-17 years with multiple sclerosis.

The V call is TRBV20-1, the J call TRBJ2-7, with a weak D call TRBD2 (5 bases). In germline, CDR1 is DFQATT, CDR2 SNEGSKA (reference sequence). This CDR3 is 16 amino acids long. The V end lost 3 bases, the J end lost 7 bases, and 25 bases lay between the germline ends. DNA for the CDR3: TGCAGTGCTAGTGATCCCCTAAGCGGAGTCCTCCGAGAGCAGTACTTC. This encodes CSASDPLSGVLREQYF.

This sequence joins TRBV28 and TRBJ1-2; no reliable D call. Germline V gene data show CDR1 as MDHEN and CDR2 as SYDVKM. The CDR3 loop spans 10 amino acids. CDR3 protein: CGTYNYGYTF. CDR3 bases: TGTGGCACCTATAACTATGGCTACACCTTC.

In its sample, this clonotype was seen a few times. The chain recombines TRBV7-2 with TRBJ2-4; the D is unclear. The length of the CDR3 is 16 residues. Trimming shortened V by 1 base and J by 0 bases, and 10 bases separated the two germline ends. Germline V lookup: CDR1 SGHTA, CDR2 FQGNSA. The CDR3 reads CASSLDRRLAKNIQYF. CDR3 in DNA: TGTGCCAGCAGCTTAGACCGGCGACTAGCCAAAAACATTCAGTACTTC.

This clonotype was observed a few times. This chain links TRBV7-2 with TRBJ2-7; TRBD2 aligns across 7 bases. Germline trimming cut 5 bases from V and 3 bases from J; bases unmatched to any gene: 16. CDR3 length equals 17 residues. Germline CDR1 SGHTA, CDR2 FQGNSA. CDR3 residues: CASSTRTSTGFFYEQYF. CDR3 DNA sequence: TGTGCCAGCAGCACCAGGACTAGTACTGGCTTCTTCTACGAGCAGTACTTC.

Only a few counts were recorded for this clonotype. J is TRBJ2-1 and V is TRBV21-1; the table gives TRBD2 as D, unverified against the DNA. TRBV21-1 is a listed pseudogene. This CDR3 has 17 residues. Here the CDR3 reads CASRLRATSGRFYEQFF. The CDR3 DNA reads TGTGCCAGCAGATTAAGGGCGACTAGCGGGAGGTTTTATGAGCAGTTCTTC.

This clonotype has a handful of counts. The chain is built from TRBV28 and TRBJ1-2; D not resolved. CDR1 and CDR2 from the germline V gene are MDHEN and SYDVKM. This CDR3 has 13 amino acids. The V and J ends lost 4 bases and 5 bases respectively, with 11 bases between them. Here the CDR3 reads CASSSPGFYGYTF. The CDR3 DNA follows: TGTGCCAGCAGTTCCCCCGGCTTTTATGGCTACACCTTC.

This chain joins TRBV5-1 and TRBJ2-7, with D tentatively TRBD2 (5 bases). The CDR3 runs to 15 residues. The V end lost 4 bases, the J end lost 6 bases, and 20 bases lay between the germline ends. Germline V gene sequence: CDR1 SGHRS, CDR2 YFSETQ. CDR3: CASSITGDNRGEQYF. CDR3 sequence (DNA): TGCGCCAGCAGCATAACCGGTGACAATCGGGGCGAGCAGTACTTC.

This clonotype came up a few times. The V gene is TRBV9, the J gene TRBJ1-1; the D gene is possibly TRBD1 (5 bases). V was clipped by 4 bases and J by 7 bases, with 17 bases between them. Germline V lookup: CDR1 SGDLS, CDR2 YYNGEE. CDR3 length: 14 amino acids. The CDR3 region has the DNA TGTGCCAGCAGCCCCGGGGGTGTCGGTGGTGAAGCTTTCTTT. Translation: CASSPGGVGGEAFF.

About this clonotype itself: One end of the junction varies from germline; a read error may be responsible. This chain connects TRBV7-2 to TRBJ2-4; 7 bases are a match to TRBD1. The CDR3 consists of 14 residues. CDR1 is SGHTA, CDR2 FQGNSA, per germline. The CDR3 sequence is CASKGASGKSIQYF. Written as DNA, the CDR3 is TGTGCCAGCAAGGGGGCGTCGGGGAAAAGCATTCAGTACTTC.

About this clonotype: The junction differs from germline at one of its ends, possibly a read error. The chain is built from TRBV4-1 and TRBJ2-7, with 7 bases fitting TRBD1. Looked up from germline, CDR1 is MGHRA and CDR2 is YSYEKL. This CDR3 region has 15 residues. The CDR3 here is CASSQGQGQLYERYF. CDR3 DNA sequence: TGCGCCAGCAGCCAAGGCCAGGGACAGCTCTACGAGCGGTACTTC.

This clonotype was seen more than once but under ten times. The rearrangement links TRBV6-6 to TRBJ2-7, with 8 positions matching TRBD1. With 11 bases clipped from V and 2 bases from J, the junction kept 11 bases outside the gene matches. Germline CDR1 MNHNY, CDR2 SVGAGI (reference sequence). This CDR3 is built from 14 residues. The CDR3 DNA reads TGTGCCTCCGCACCCGGGACAGGAGCCTACGAGCAGTACTTC. Its translation is CASAPGTGAYEQYF.

The V and J genes are TRBV28 and TRBJ2-1; D unclear. Germline V gene sequence: CDR1 MDHEN, CDR2 SYDVKM. This CDR3 spans 15 amino acids. V was cut by 9 bases and J by 0 bases, with 15 bases left in between. DNA for the CDR3: TGTGCCAGTGATCCCCTGGTAAGCTCCTACAATGAGCAGTTCTTC. The encoded protein is CASDPLVSSYNEQFF. Full variable domain (rest looked up from reference TRBV28 and TRBJ2-1): DVKVTQSSRYLVKRTGEKVFLECVQDMDHENMFWYRQDPGLGLRLIYFSYDVKMKEKGDIPEGYSVSREKKERFSLILESASTNQTSMYLCASDPLVSSYNEQFFGPGTRLTVL.

CDR3 residues: CASSYSRTGASEKLFF. The CDR3 nucleotides read TGTGCCAGCAGTTACTCGAGGACAGGCGCGAGTGAAAAACTGTTTTTT. V and J are TRBV6-5 and TRBJ1-4; 7 bases are a match to TRBD1. After removal of 0 bases from V and 7 bases from J, the junction contained 8 bases not matched to a gene. Germline loops: CDR1 MNHEY, CDR2 SVGAGI. This CDR3 contains 16 residues.

In the case of this clonotype: A much larger clonotype is one base distant, so this may be a read error. The CDR3 sequence is CSASPEEQYF. The CDR3 DNA sequence: TGCAGTGCTAGCCCGGAAGAGCAGTACTTC. The V call is TRBV20-1, the J call TRBJ2-5; D not resolved. CDR1 DFQATT and CDR2 SNEGSKA come from the germline V gene (reference sequence). V was trimmed by 3 bases and J by 11 bases, leaving 10 bases between them. This CDR3 contains 10 residues.

This sequence joins TRBV20-1 and TRBJ1-2, with D maybe TRBD1 (6 bases). Germline V gene lookup returns CDR1 DFQATT and CDR2 SNEGSKA (reference sequence). The CDR3 extends over 13 amino acids. The V gene lost 3 bases and the J gene lost 5 bases, with 13 bases spanning the gap. CDR3 loop: CSASNRVDYGYTF. CDR3 bases: TGCAGTGCTAGCAACAGGGTTGATTATGGCTACACCTTC.

This clonotype was counted between two and nine times. The V call is TRBV6-2 or TRBV6-3, the J call TRBJ1-5, with unresolved D. This CDR3 spans 16 amino acids. Germline V gene data show CDR1 as MNHEY and CDR2 as SVGEGT. V was shortened by 4 bases and J by 4 bases, with 17 bases between the two germline ends. The CDR3 loop is CASSSPLGSRNQPQHF. The CDR3 coding sequence is TGTGCCAGCAGTTCCCCTCTTGGGTCAAGGAATCAGCCCCAGCATTTT.

This clonotype was found a few times. V usage is TRBV6-5 and J usage is TRBJ1-5; 8 positions agree with TRBD1. Germline-derived CDR1 and CDR2 are MNHEY and SVGAGI. The CDR3 has 18 amino acids. J gave up 3 bases and V 2 bases, and 12 bases lay outside the gene matches. CDR3 nucleotide sequence: TGTGCCAGCAGTTACACCCGCCCAGGGGGCTTGAACAATCAGCCCCAGCATTTT. Translating gives CASSYTRPGGLNNQPQHF.

In this sample, this clonotype turned up a few times. J is TRBJ1-5 and V is TRBV6-1; TRBD1 matches 8 bases. Unmatched junction bases numbered 7, after V lost 6 bases and J lost 3 bases. Germline CDR1 is MNHNS and CDR2 is SASEGT. This CDR3 has 15 residues. The CDR3 bases are TGTGCCAGCAGGGGGGACAGGAATATCAATCAGCCCCAGCATTTT. Amino acids: CASRGDRNINQPQHF.

Remarks on this clonotype: The junction departs from germline at one end; a sequencing error may be responsible. The chain is built from TRBV29-1 and TRBJ1-1; unclear D gene. The CDR3 length is 13 residues. Germline CDR1 SQVTM, CDR2 ANQGSEA. The CDR3: CGVKKSHPTEAFF. In nucleotides, the CDR3 is TGCGGCGTGAAAAAAAGCCATCCCACTGAAGCTTTCTTT. Complete variable domain (other parts from reference TRBV29-1 and TRBJ1-1): SAVISQKPSRDICQRGTSLTIQCQVDSQVTMMFWYRQQPGQSLTLIATANQGSEATYESGFVIDKFPISRPNLTFSTLTVSNMSPEDSSIYLCGVKKSHPTEAFFGQGTRLTVV.

The rearrangement joins TRBV6-4 to TRBJ1-1; D is unclear. CDR3 length: 13 amino acids. V dropped 4 bases and J dropped 3 bases, with 9 bases sitting between them. CDR1 is MRHNA and CDR2 is SNTAGT in the germline V gene. The CDR3, as DNA: TGTGCCAGCAGTGCGTTCGGGCACACTGAAGCTTTCTTT. Encoded protein: CASSAFGHTEAFF.

This clonotype was observed a few times. This rearrangement joins TRBV7-8 to TRBJ1-2; D is undetermined. The CDR3 contains 13 residues. The V gene's germline CDR1 is SGHVS and CDR2 FQNEAQ. Between the trimmed V and J ends, which lost 5 bases and 2 bases, there was a span of 9 bases. As DNA, the CDR3 is TGTGCCAGCAGCGGTGCAGGCAACTATGGCTACACCTTC. Amino acid sequence: CASSGAGNYGYTF.

This clonotype was observed a few times. The chain employs TRBV7-2 and TRBJ1-5; D gene unclear. Germline V gene data show CDR1 as SGHTA and CDR2 as FQGNSA. CDR3 size: 14 residues. V was clipped by 1 base and J by 5 bases, with 9 bases between them. This chain's CDR3 is CASSLGQVDQPQHF. CDR3 nucleotide sequence: TGTGCCAGCAGCTTAGGGCAGGTGGATCAGCCCCAGCATTTT.